Presented here are 24 T cell receptor beta chains from one specimen sequenced in a study of blood T cell repertoires in COVID-19. Assay: immunoSEQ multiplex PCR; the TCRdb copy retains only in-frame clones and omits some. The table has 100,000 or so clones, around four fifths seen once. Sequenced input: peripheral blood. The source of these receptors is a human donor in a cohort sampled during active COVID-19.

This clone was found once. This sequence joins TRBV18 and TRBJ1-2; TRBD1 aligns across 8 bases. The CDR3 consists of 13 residues. V was pared by 2 bases and J by 8 bases, with 4 bases of the junction left unmatched. Germline values: CDR1 KGHSH, CDR2 LQKENI. For the CDR3, the DNA is TGTGCCAGCTCACCATACTCAGGGGGCGGCTACACCTTC. It specifies CASSPYSGGGYTF.

The chain uses TRBV5-1 and TRBJ2-6; 8 bases agree with TRBD1. The CDR3 is 14 residues long. V lost 4 bases and J lost 7; bases outside the gene matches: 4. From germline, CDR1 is SGHRS and CDR2 YFSETQ. The DNA of the CDR3 is TGCGCCAGCAGCCCGGACAGGGAAGCCAACGTCCTGACTTTC. Translation: CASSPDREANVLTF. The full variable domain, completed using reference TRBV5-1 and TRBJ2-6, is KAGVTQTPRYLIKTRGQQVTLSCSPISGHRSVSWYQQTPGQGLQFLFEYFSETQRNKGNFPGRFSGRQFSNSRSEMNVSTLELGDSALYLCASSPDREANVLTFGAGSRLTVL.

The chain employs TRBV7-8 and TRBJ2-3; no clear D. CDR3 length: 14 residues. The germline V and J ends were trimmed by 1 base and 2 bases, with 7 bases remaining between them. CDR1 and CDR2 from the germline V gene are SGHVS and FQNEAQ. The CDR3 DNA is TGTGCCAGCAGCTTAGTCTTGTACACAGATACGCAGTATTTT. Translating it yields CASSLVLYTDTQYF. The full variable domain, in which reference TRBV7-8 and TRBJ2-3 provide the parts outside the CDR3, is GAGVSQSPRYKVAKRGQDVALRCDPISGHVSLFWYQQALGQGPEFLTYFQNEAQLDKSGLPSDRFFAERPEGSVSTLKIQRTQQEDSAVYLCASSLVLYTDTQYFGPGTRLTVL.

The chain is built from TRBV7-2 and TRBJ1-3; the D gene is possibly TRBD1 (6 bases). Per the germline V gene, CDR1 is SGHTA and CDR2 is FQGNSA. CDR3 size: 14 residues. Trimming took off 5 bases at V and 4 bases at J, with 12 bases between the two ends. CDR3 protein: CASSPGGGGNTIYF. In nucleotides, the CDR3 is TGTGCCAGCAGCCCTGGCGGGGGCGGAAACACCATATATTTT.

This sequence joins TRBV3-1 (or the pseudogene TRBV3-2) and TRBJ1-6, with TRBD1 matching 8 bases. Germline loops: CDR1 LGHDT, CDR2 YNNKEL (reference sequence). J was trimmed by 7 bases and V by 2 bases; bases with no gene match: 4. This CDR3 is 15 amino acids long. Here the CDR3 reads CASSQFDRGNSPLHF. The CDR3 DNA is TGTGCCAGCAGCCAATTCGACAGGGGAAATTCACCCCTCCACTTT.

Only one count was recorded for this clone. V and J are TRBV4-3 and TRBJ1-2; the D is unclear. Germline V gene sequence: CDR1 LGHNA, CDR2 YSLEER. Trimming removed 3 bases at V and 0 bases at J, with 11 bases between. The CDR3 is made up of 15 amino acids. The CDR3 DNA sequence: TGCGCCAGCAGCCACACCATAGTTCCTAACTATGGCTACACCTTC. It codes for CASSHTIVPNYGYTF.

The chain combines TRBV13 with TRBJ1-2; no clear D gene. The germline CDR1 and CDR2 sequences are PRHDT and FYEKMQ (reference sequence). With 0 bases removed from V and 7 bases from J, the gap between germline ends came to 15 bases. The CDR3 contains 15 residues. CDR3 sequence (DNA): TGTGCCAGCAGCTTAGGCTTCACCGCGGGAGGTGGCTACACCTTC. The encoded protein is CASSLGFTAGGGYTF.

The V gene is TRBV4-3, the J gene TRBJ1-1, with 10 bases identical to TRBD1. V was pared by 0 bases and J by 4 bases, with 11 bases of the junction left unmatched. The CDR3 runs 18 residues. Germline loops: CDR1 LGHNA, CDR2 YSLEER. CDR3 nucleotide sequence: TGCGCCAGCAGCCAAGACCACCGGGACAGGGGATCGGGCACTGAAGCTTTCTTT. This gives the protein CASSQDHRDRGSGTEAFF.

The chain joins TRBV11-2 to TRBJ2-1; D is perhaps TRBD1 (5 bases). The CDR3 runs to 16 residues. Per germline, CDR1 SGHAT and CDR2 FQNNGV. The germline V and J ends were trimmed by 5 bases and 1 base, with 15 bases remaining between them. CDR3 sequence reads: CASSPAQGRSYNEQFF. The CDR3 region has the DNA TGTGCCAGCAGCCCCGCCCAGGGCCGATCCTACAATGAGCAGTTCTTC. Using reference TRBV11-2 and TRBJ2-1 for the parts outside the CDR3, the full variable domain is EAGVAQSPRYKIIEKRQSVAFWCNPISGHATLYWYQQILGQGPKLLIQFQNNGVVDDSQLPKDRFSAERLKGVDSTLKIQPAKLEDSAVYLCASSPAQGRSYNEQFFGPGTRLTVL.

The V call is TRBV15, the J call TRBJ2-1; 8 nucleotides align to TRBD2. The CDR3 covers 15 residues. V lost 1 base and J lost 8; bases outside the gene matches: 7. Germline V gene data show CDR1 as LNHNV and CDR2 as YYDKDF (reference sequence). DNA for the CDR3: TGTGCCACCAGCAGAGGGGCGGGGGGCTTAGATGAGCAGTTCTTC. The encoded protein is CATSRGAGGLDEQFF.

This clone was counted at least ten times. The V gene is TRBV4-1, the J gene TRBJ1-2; the D gene is possibly TRBD1 (5 bases). The CDR3 spans 14 residues. CDR1 and CDR2 from the germline V gene are MGHRA and YSYEKL. With 3 bases removed from V and 4 bases from J, the gap between germline ends came to 12 bases. This chain's CDR3 is CASSQVGGGYGYTF. The CDR3 DNA follows: TGCGCCAGCAGCCAGGTCGGGGGGGGCTATGGCTACACCTTC.

This sequence joins TRBV29-1 and TRBJ1-6; 8 positions agree with TRBD1. The CDR3 is made up of 12 amino acids. The V gene's germline CDR1 is SQVTM and CDR2 ANQGSEA. The V and J ends lost 7 bases and 7 bases, in that order; junction bases with no gene match: 3. The CDR3 spells CSAGTGNSPLHF. CDR3 in DNA: TGCAGCGCCGGGACAGGCAATTCACCCCTCCACTTT.

The CDR3 sequence: CASSLFTSGGADEQFF. The CDR3 DNA is TGCGCCAGCAGCTTGTTCACTAGCGGGGGGGCAGATGAGCAGTTCTTC. V and J are TRBV5-1 and TRBJ2-1; 13 nucleotides agree with TRBD2. CDR1 is SGHRS and CDR2 is YFSETQ in the germline V gene. CDR3 length: 16 amino acids. Trimming took 1 base from V and 8 from J; bases not matched to a gene: 6.

The CDR3 reads CASSRARLAATDTQYF. The CDR3 nucleotides read TGCGCCAGCAGTCGAGCTAGGCTAGCGGCCACAGATACGCAGTATTTT. The rearrangement links TRBV23-1 to TRBJ2-3; 7 bases map to TRBD2. TRBV23-1 counts as an open reading frame of uncertain function. This CDR3 contains 16 residues. J lost 2 bases, V lost 4 bases, and 9 bases had no gene match.

This chain uses TRBV7-6 with TRBJ2-2, with 9 bases fitting TRBD2. CDR1 and CDR2 from the germline V gene are SGHVS and FNYEAQ. The CDR3 sequence is 17 residues long. Unmatched junction bases numbered 3, after V lost 1 base and J lost 0 bases. The CDR3 DNA reads TGTGCCAGCAGCTTAGTTCCTAGCGGGACGAACACCGGGGAGCTGTTTTTT. Translation: CASSLVPSGTNTGELFF. The full variable domain, its missing parts supplied by reference TRBV7-6 and TRBJ2-2, is GAGVSQSPRYKVTKRGQDVALRCDPISGHVSLYWYRQALGQGPEFLTYFNYEAQQDKSGLPNDRFSAERPEGSISTLTIQRTEQRDSAMYRCASSLVPSGTNTGELFFGEGSRLTVL.

In DNA, the CDR3 is TGTGCCGCCGCCCGGGCAGGGGGCTTCTATGGCTACACCTTC. Translating it yields CAAARAGGFYGYTF. This chain connects TRBV2 to TRBJ1-2; TRBD1 matches at 8 bases. CDR1 is SNHLY, CDR2 FYNNEI, per germline. With 11 bases clipped from V and 4 bases from J, the junction kept 12 bases outside the gene matches. This CDR3 comprises 14 residues.

The V and J genes are TRBV7-9 and TRBJ2-7; 7 nucleotides align to TRBD2. This CDR3 contains 14 residues. With V trimmed by 5 bases and J by 6 bases, 10 bases remained unmatched. Germline V gives CDR1 SEHNR, CDR2 FQNEAQ (reference sequence). The CDR3: CASSPWEGGVEQYF. CDR3 nucleotides: TGTGCCAGCAGCCCCTGGGAGGGAGGGGTCGAGCAGTACTTC.

The chain combines TRBV9 with TRBJ2-1, with 10 bases that match TRBD2. CDR3 length equals 16 residues. Germline CDR1 and CDR2: SGDLS and YYNGEE. Unmatched junction bases numbered 9, after V lost 6 bases and J lost 3 bases. The chain's CDR3 is CASNRVAGGHYNEQFF. The CDR3 DNA is TGTGCCAGCAACCGCGTAGCGGGGGGCCACTACAATGAGCAGTTCTTC. Supplemented by reference TRBV9 and TRBJ2-1, the full variable domain reads DSGVTQTPKHLITATGQRVTLRCSPRSGDLSVYWYQQSLDQGLQFLIQYYNGEERAKGNILERFSAQQFPDLHSELNLSSLELGDSALYFCASNRVAGGHYNEQFFGPGTRLTVL.

The chain combines TRBV7-2 with TRBJ1-2, with 9 bases lining up with TRBD1. This CDR3 is built from 16 residues. Germline V lookup: CDR1 SGHTA, CDR2 FQGNSA. The V segment lost 4 bases and the J segment 4 bases; nucleotides outside the gene matches: 10. CDR3 in amino acids: CASSSPGTGFTYGYTF. The CDR3 nucleotides are TGTGCCAGCAGCTCCCCCGGGACAGGGTTTACCTATGGCTACACCTTC. Based on the CDR3 plus reference TRBV7-2 and TRBJ1-2, the full variable domain is GAGVSQSPSNKVTEKGKDVELRCDPISGHTALYWYRQSLGQGLEFLIYFQGNSAPDKSGLPSDRFSAERTGGSVSTLTIQRTQQEDSAVYLCASSSPGTGFTYGYTFGSGTRLTVV.

The rearrangement joins TRBV4-2 to TRBJ2-1; 8 positions match TRBD2. The CDR3 consists of 20 residues. J lost 0 bases, V lost 0 bases, and 13 bases had no gene match. Germline V CDR1 and CDR2: LGHNA, YNFKEQ. The CDR3 sequence is CASSQDVLSSGVSSYNEQFF. The DNA for the CDR3 is TGTGCCAGCAGCCAAGATGTCTTAAGTAGCGGGGTTAGCTCCTACAATGAGCAGTTCTTC.

J is TRBJ2-7 and V is TRBV3-1 (or the pseudogene TRBV3-2), with TRBD2 matching over 8 bases. The germline V gene encodes CDR1 LGHDT and CDR2 YNNKEL (reference sequence). This CDR3 is built from 15 residues. J lost 4 bases, V lost 0 bases, and 5 bases had no gene match. For the CDR3, the DNA is TGTGCCAGCAGCCAAGAAGGTAGCGGGGTATACGAGCAGTACTTC. Translation gives CASSQEGSGVYEQYF.

This clone was seen once. The chain carries TRBV7-9 and TRBJ2-1; 7 bases match TRBD1. J was trimmed by 2 bases and V by 4 bases; bases with no gene match: 11. The CDR3 length is 17 residues. Germline V gene lookup returns CDR1 SEHNR and CDR2 FQNEAQ (reference sequence). The CDR3 coding sequence is TGTGCCAGCAGCTATTTAGCCGGGACAGCGGCCTACAATGAGCAGTTCTTC. Its protein is CASSYLAGTAAYNEQFF.

The V call is TRBV7-9, the J call TRBJ2-1, with D perhaps TRBD1 (5 bases). Germline CDR1 SEHNR, CDR2 FQNEAQ (reference sequence). CDR3 size: 15 residues. V shed 6 bases and J shed 5 bases, with 17 bases lying between them. Written as DNA, the CDR3 is TGTGCCAGCAGTCTCTCTAGGACACTTAACAATGAGCAGTTCTTC. It encodes CASSLSRTLNNEQFF.

The genes are TRBV7-9 and TRBJ1-3; TRBD1 might be the D (6 bases). V was cut by 3 bases and J by 0 bases, with 15 bases left in between. CDR3 length: 17 residues. Germline V CDR1 and CDR2: SEHNR, FQNEAQ (reference sequence). CDR3 residues: CASSFYILDSSGNTIYF. Here the CDR3 DNA reads TGTGCCAGCAGCTTTTACATTCTGGACAGCTCTGGAAACACCATATATTTT.